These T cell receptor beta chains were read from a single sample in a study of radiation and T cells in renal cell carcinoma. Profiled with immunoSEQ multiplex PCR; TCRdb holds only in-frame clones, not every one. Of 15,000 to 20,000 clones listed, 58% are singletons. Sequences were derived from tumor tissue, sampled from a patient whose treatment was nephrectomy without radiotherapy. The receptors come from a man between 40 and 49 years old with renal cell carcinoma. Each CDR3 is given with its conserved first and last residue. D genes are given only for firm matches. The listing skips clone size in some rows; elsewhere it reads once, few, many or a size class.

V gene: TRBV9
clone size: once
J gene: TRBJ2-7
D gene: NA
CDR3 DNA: TGTGCCAGCAGCCAAGAGGGAGGGGGCAGGTACGAGCAGTACTTC
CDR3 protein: CASSQEGGGRYEQYF

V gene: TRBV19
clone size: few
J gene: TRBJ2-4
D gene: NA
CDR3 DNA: TGTGCCAGTAGTATAGAGGGGTCAAACATTCAGTACTTC
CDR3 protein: CASSIEGSNIQYF

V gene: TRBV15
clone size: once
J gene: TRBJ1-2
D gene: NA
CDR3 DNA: TGTGCCACCAGCAGAGACCCCCCGGGCTACACCTTC
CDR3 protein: CATSRDPPGYTF

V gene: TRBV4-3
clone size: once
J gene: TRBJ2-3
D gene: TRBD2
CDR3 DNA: TGCGCCAGCAGCCAGAGCGGGGGGGCTCAAAGGGTAGGAGCCACAGATACGCAGTATTTT
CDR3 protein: CASSQSGGAQRVGATDTQYF

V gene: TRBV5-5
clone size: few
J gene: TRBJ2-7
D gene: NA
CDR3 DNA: TGTGCCAGCAGCTTGGGACTGACCTACGAGCAGTACTTC
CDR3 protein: CASSLGLTYEQYF

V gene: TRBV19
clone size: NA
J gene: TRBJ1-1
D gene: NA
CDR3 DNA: TGTGCCAGTAGTATAGTGGCAGGAGGCACTGAAGCTTTCTTT
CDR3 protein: CASSIVAGGTEAFF

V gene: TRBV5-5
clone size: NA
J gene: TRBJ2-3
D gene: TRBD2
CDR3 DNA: TGTGCCAGCAGCTTAGGGGCGGGGGGCACAGATACGCAGTATTTT
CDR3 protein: CASSLGAGGTDTQYF

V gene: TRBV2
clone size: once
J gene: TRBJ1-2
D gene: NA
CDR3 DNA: TGTGCCAGCAGAGGGGACATCCCAATCTATGGCTACACCTTC
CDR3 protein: CASRGDIPIYGYTF

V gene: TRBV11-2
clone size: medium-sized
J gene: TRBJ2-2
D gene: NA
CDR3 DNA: TGTGCCAGCAGCTCTCCGACCGGGGAGCTGTTTTTT
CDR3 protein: CASSSPTGELFF

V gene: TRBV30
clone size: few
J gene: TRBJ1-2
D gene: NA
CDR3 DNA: TGTGCCTCAAGAGGGGAAACCTATGGCTACACCTTC
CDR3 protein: CASRGETYGYTF

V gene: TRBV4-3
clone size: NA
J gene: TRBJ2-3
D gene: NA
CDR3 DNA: TGCGCCAGCAGCCAAGTTACGGGGGGCGGTTCAGATACGCAGTATTTT
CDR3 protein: CASSQVTGGGSDTQYF

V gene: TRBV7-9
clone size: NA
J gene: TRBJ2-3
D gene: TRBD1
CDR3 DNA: TGTGCCAGCAGCTCTGCGGACAGGGGTAGGGCAGATACGCAGTATTTT
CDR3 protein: CASSSADRGRADTQYF

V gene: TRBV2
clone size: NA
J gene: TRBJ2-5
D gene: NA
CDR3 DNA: TGTGCCTCTCCCGCCTGGGAGACCCAGTACTTC
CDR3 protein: CASPAWETQYF

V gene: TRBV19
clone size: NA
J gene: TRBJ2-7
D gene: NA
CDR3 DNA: TGTGCCAGTAGAAGGGACGGCCAATACGAGCAGTACTTC
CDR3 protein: CASRRDGQYEQYF

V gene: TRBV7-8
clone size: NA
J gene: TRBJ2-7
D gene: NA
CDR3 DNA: TGTGCCAGCAGCTTAGGCAGAACCCTATCCTACGAGCAGTACTTC
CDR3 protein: CASSLGRTLSYEQYF

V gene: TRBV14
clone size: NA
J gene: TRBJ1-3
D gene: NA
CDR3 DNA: TGTGCCAGCAGCCAATCCGTCTCTGGAAACACCATATATTTT
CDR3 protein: CASSQSVSGNTIYF

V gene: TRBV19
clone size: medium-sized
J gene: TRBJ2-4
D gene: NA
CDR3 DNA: TGTGCCAGTAGTATGTCAGGGGTACTAGCCAAAAACATTCAGTACTTC
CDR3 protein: CASSMSGVLAKNIQYF

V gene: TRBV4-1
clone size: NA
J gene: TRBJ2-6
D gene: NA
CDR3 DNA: TGCGCCAGCAGCCCCGCGGGACCAAAAGAGTTTTCTGGGGCCAACGTCCTGACTTTC
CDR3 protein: CASSPAGPKEFSGANVLTF

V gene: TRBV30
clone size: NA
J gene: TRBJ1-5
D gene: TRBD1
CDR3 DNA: TGTGCCTGGTCCGGACAGGGGGCGCAGCCCCAGCATTTT
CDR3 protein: CAWSGQGAQPQHF

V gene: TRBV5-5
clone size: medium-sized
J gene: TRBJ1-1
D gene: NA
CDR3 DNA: TGTGCCAGCAGCTTTGTGTGGGGGATGAACACTGAAGCTTTCTTT
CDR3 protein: CASSFVWGMNTEAFF

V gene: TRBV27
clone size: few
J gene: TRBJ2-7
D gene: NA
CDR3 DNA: TGTGCCAGCAGTACAGGGCAAGGGGCGATTTACGAGCAGTACTTC
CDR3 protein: CASSTGQGAIYEQYF

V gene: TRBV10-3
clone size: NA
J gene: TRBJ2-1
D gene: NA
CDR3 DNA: TGTGCCATCAGTGGACAGGACAATGAGCAGTTCTTC
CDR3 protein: CAISGQDNEQFF

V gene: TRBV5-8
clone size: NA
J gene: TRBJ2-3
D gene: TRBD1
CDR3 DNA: TGTGCCAGCAGCAAGAACAGGGGAATCACAGATACGCAGTATTTT
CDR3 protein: CASSKNRGITDTQYF

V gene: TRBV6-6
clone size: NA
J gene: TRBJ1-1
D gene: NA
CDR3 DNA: TGTGCCAGCAGTTCCCCTGCCGGGATCACTGAAGCTTTCTTT
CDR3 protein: CASSSPAGITEAFF

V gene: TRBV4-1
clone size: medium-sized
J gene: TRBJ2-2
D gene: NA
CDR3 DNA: TGCGCCAGCAGCCAAGTAGGGGGCACCGGGGAGCTGTTTTTT
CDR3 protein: CASSQVGGTGELFF

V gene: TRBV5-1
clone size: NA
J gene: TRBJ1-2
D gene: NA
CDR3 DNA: TGCGCCAGCAGCCACCGGGTCCCGGGGGCGTCTAGCTACACCTTC
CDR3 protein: CASSHRVPGASSYTF

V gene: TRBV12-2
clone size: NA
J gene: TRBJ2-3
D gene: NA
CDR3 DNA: TGTGCAAGTCGCTTTGGTTTAAGGACTAGCGGGGTTTTGGAACCAACAGATACGCAGTATTTT
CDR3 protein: CASRFGLRTSGVLEPTDTQYF

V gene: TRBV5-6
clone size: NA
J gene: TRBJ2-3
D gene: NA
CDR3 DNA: TGTGCCAGCAGCCCAGCAGGGGGGAACGCAGATACGCAGTATTTT
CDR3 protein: CASSPAGGNADTQYF

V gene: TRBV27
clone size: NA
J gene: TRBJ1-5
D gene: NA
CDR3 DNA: TGTGCCAGCAGTGTTTTGGGGCAGGGTGGCCAGCCCCAGCATTTT
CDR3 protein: CASSVLGQGGQPQHF

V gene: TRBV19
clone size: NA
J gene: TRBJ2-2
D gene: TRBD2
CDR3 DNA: TGTGCCAGTAGTCTTGCCGGGGGGTACACCGGGGAGCTGTTTTTT
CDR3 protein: CASSLAGGYTGELFF

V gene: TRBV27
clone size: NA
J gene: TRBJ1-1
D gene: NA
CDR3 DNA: TGTGCCAGCAGTTTGAGGGGGAGCACTGAAGCTTTCTTT
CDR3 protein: CASSLRGSTEAFF

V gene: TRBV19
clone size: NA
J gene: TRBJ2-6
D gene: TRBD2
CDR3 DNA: TGTGCCAGTAAGCGGGGGAGCTCTGGGGCCAACGTCCTGACTTTC
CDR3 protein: CASKRGSSGANVLTF

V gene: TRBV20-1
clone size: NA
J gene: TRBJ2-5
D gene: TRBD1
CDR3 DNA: TGCAGTGTCAAGCCAGGGGGAGTCCAGTACTTC
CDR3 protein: CSVKPGGVQYF

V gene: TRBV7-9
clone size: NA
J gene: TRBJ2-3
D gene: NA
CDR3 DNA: TGTGCCAGCAGCTTATTAATGGCGGGGAAGGATACGCAGTATTTT
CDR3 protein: CASSLLMAGKDTQYF

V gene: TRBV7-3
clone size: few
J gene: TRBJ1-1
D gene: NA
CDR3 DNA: TGTGCCAGCAGCTTATTGGTTCGGGAGCCGAACACTGAAGCTTTCTTT
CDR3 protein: CASSLLVREPNTEAFF

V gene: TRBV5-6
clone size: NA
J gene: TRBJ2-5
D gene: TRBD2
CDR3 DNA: TGTGCCAGCAGTCTCCCCGGACTAGCGGAGCAAGAGACCCAGTACTTC
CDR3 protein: CASSLPGLAEQETQYF

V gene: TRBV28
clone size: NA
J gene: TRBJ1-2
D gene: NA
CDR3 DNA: TGTGCCAGCAGTCAGACAGCGGACTATGGCTACACCTTC
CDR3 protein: CASSQTADYGYTF

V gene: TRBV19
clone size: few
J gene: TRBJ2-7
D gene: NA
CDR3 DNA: TGTGCCAGTAGTATTGAGGGTTCCTACGAGCAGTACTTC
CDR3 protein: CASSIEGSYEQYF